The entry below describes one TCR beta chain. Original data processing: How many nucleated cells were present was estimated from reference gene primer amplification. Repertoires were generated with immunoSEQ multiplex PCR, while TCRdb's copy carries only in-frame clones and drops some. V and J calls and clone size are given by that table; D and trimming were obtained from the DNA. The sample has approximately 200,000 clones, about nine tenths seen once. Germline CDR1 and CDR2: SGHTA and FQGNSA. Trimming removed 5 bases at V and 2 bases at J, with 15 bases between. The CDR3 runs 15 residues. This entry comes from a study of blood T cell repertoires in COVID-19. Across the whole study: Researchers got acute and convalescent COVID-19 samples from the United States, Italy and Spain.

The chain uses TRBV7-2 and TRBJ2-5, with D uncertain. The clonotype comes from a man aged 50-59 years with acute or convalescent COVID-19. The sample consisted of peripheral blood. CDR3 sequence (DNA): TGTGCCAGCAGCCTCCTCGGTCTAGTACAAGAGACCCAGTACTTC. This codes for CASSLLGLVQETQYF.